This record looks at one T cell receptor beta chain sequence and its context. What it recognizes is unknown. This sample is part of a study of T cells in localized non-small cell lung cancer. Findings of the study overall: The study found T cell clonality highest in uninvolved adjacent lung, above tumor. The study detected a median roughly 50 of the top 100 tumor clones in adjacent lung.

Per the germline V gene, CDR1 is SGHAT and CDR2 is FQNNGV. J was trimmed by 4 bases and V by 5 bases; bases with no gene match: 11. This CDR3 is built from 18 residues. Assay used: immunoSEQ multiplex PCR; TCRdb lists only in-frame clones, some missing. Of 15,000 or so clones in the sample, roughly 89% were seen once. The chain links TRBV11-2 to TRBJ2-7, with 16 nucleotides matching TRBD2. Specimen: peripheral blood mononuclear cells, collected before any cancer treatment. The receptor's source is a man aged 40 to 70 with stage III lung adenocarcinoma. CDR3 sequence (DNA): TGTGCCAGCAGCCCCCCCGGGACTAGCGGGAGGGCCCGTTACGAGCAGTACTTC. This encodes CASSPPGTSGRARYEQYF.